The 18 T cell receptor beta chains below come from one sample, sequenced in a study of regulatory T cells in long-lasting Graves disease. Construction of TCR beta libraries relied on iRepertoire HTBI primers and on Arm-PCR targeting CDR3 regions. Via MiXCR, TCRdb re-called the multiplex PCR reads, giving one row per CDR3 protein. The data contain approximately 540,000 distinct CDR3 sequences, 12% of them singletons. Sample time point: newly diagnosed GD, antithyroid drugs for less than 3 months. RNA extracted from PBMCs served as the sequencing template. These data were also reused for a study on T cells in Graves' hyperthyroidism and ophthalmopathy.

The sample here was peripheral blood mononuclear cells (PBMCs), taken at new diagnosis, from a patient treated with antithyroid drugs. These receptors originate from a woman younger than 45 with Graves disease.

This clonotype appeared many times. This chain joins TRBV19 and TRBJ2-5, with TRBD2 identical over 10 bases. V lost 5 bases, J lost 2 bases, and 11 bases stayed unmatched. Looked up from germline, CDR1 is LNHDA and CDR2 is SQIVND (reference sequence). This CDR3 is built from 17 residues. In nucleotides, the CDR3 is TGTGCCAGTAGTCTCAGGACTAGCGGCGTGCTACAAGAGACCCAGTACTTC. It codes for CASSLRTSGVLQETQYF.

This clonotype was counted ten times or more. The chain couples TRBV20-1 to TRBJ2-2, with D unresolved. From germline, CDR1 is DFQATT and CDR2 SNEGSKA (reference sequence). The CDR3 has 16 amino acids. V lost 0 bases to trimming and J lost 3 bases, with 14 bases between them. CDR3 sequence: CSAREASTRYTGELFF. CDR3 coding DNA: TGCAGTGCTAGAGAGGCCTCGACCCGTTACACCGGGGAGCTGTTTTTT.

The chain links TRBV4-2 to TRBJ1-4; 9 bases align to TRBD1. V shed 3 bases and J 8 bases; nucleotides not matched to a gene: 7. From germline, CDR1 is LGHNA and CDR2 YNFKEQ. The CDR3 runs 15 residues. For the CDR3, the DNA is TGTGCCAGCAGCCAGGCGGGACAGGGTCGAGAAAAACTGTTTTTT. Its translation: CASSQAGQGREKLFF.

The table lists this clonotype with many counts. Here the CDR3 DNA reads TGTGCCTGGAGAAAAGCCGCCAGCAATGAGCAGTTCTTC. Its protein is CAWRKAASNEQFF. The chain links TRBV30 to TRBJ2-1; D ambiguous. Per germline, CDR1 GTSNPN and CDR2 SVGIG (reference sequence). V was shortened by 3 bases and J by 6 bases, with 12 bases between the two germline ends. CDR3 length: 13 amino acids.

This clonotype was counted a few times. At one of its ends the junction is not consistent with the germline gene, which may arise from a read error. The J gene is TRBJ2-6, the V gene TRBV18; D might be TRBD1 (5 bases). From germline, CDR1 is KGHSH and CDR2 LQKENI. There are 13 residues in the CDR3. CDR3 nucleotide sequence: TGTGCCAGCTCACTCTTCGAGGACAACATCCTGACTTTC. This codes for CASSLFEDNILTF.

Many counts were recorded for this clonotype. This chain uses TRBV28 with TRBJ2-5, with 7 bases lining up with TRBD1. The CDR3 is 14 residues long. V lost 3 bases and J lost 2; bases outside the gene matches: 3. Germline CDR1 and CDR2: MDHEN and SYDVKM. The CDR3 sequence: CASSFGTAQETQYF. The CDR3 nucleotides are TGTGCCAGCAGTTTCGGGACAGCTCAAGAGACCCAGTACTTC. The whole variable domain, filled in from reference TRBV28 and TRBJ2-5, reads DVKVTQSSRYLVKRTGEKVFLECVQDMDHENMFWYRQDPGLGLRLIYFSYDVKMKEKGDIPEGYSVSREKKERFSLILESASTNQTSMYLCASSFGTAQETQYFGPGTRLLVL.

This clonotype came up many times. The V gene is TRBV30, the J gene TRBJ2-2; TRBD2 might be the D (5 bases). The CDR3 runs 11 residues. Germline assignment: CDR1 GTSNPN and CDR2 SVGIG (reference sequence). Trimming cost V 3 bases and J 8 bases, with 7 bases left between them. The CDR3 region has the DNA TGTGCCTGGAGGAGGGATGGGGAGCTGTTTTTT. This translates into CAWRRDGELFF. Complete variable domain (other parts from reference TRBV30 and TRBJ2-2): SQTIHQWPATLVQPVGSPLSLECTVEGTSNPNLYWYRQAAGRGLQLLFYSVGIGQISSEVPQNLSASRPQDRQFILSSKKLLLSDSGFYLCAWRRDGELFFGEGSRLTVL.

This clonotype was observed many times. The chain has TRBV28 and TRBJ2-1, with unresolved D. V lost 5 bases, J lost 9 bases, and 14 bases lay in between. The CDR3 spans 13 residues. Germline-derived CDR1 and CDR2 are MDHEN and SYDVKM. For the CDR3, the DNA is TGTGCCAGCAGTCTAGGCCTACTCCGTGAGCAGTTCTTC. Its protein product is CASSLGLLREQFF. The whole variable domain, filled in from reference TRBV28 and TRBJ2-1, reads DVKVTQSSRYLVKRTGEKVFLECVQDMDHENMFWYRQDPGLGLRLIYFSYDVKMKEKGDIPEGYSVSREKKERFSLILESASTNQTSMYLCASSLGLLREQFFGPGTRLTVL.

This clonotype was detected many times. The chain has TRBV12-3 or TRBV12-4 and TRBJ1-2; D ambiguous. V lost 0 bases and J lost 5, with 7 bases in between. The CDR3 is 13 residues long. CDR3 residues: CASSLAMGYGYTF. The CDR3 coding sequence is TGTGCCAGCAGTTTAGCAATGGGGTATGGCTACACCTTC.

As concerns this clonotype: A much larger clone is a single base away; this may be a read error. This sequence joins TRBV2 and TRBJ2-7, with 7 bases matching TRBD2. The J call may be incorrect, as the DNA end agrees better with TRBJ2-1. Germline values: CDR1 SNHLY, CDR2 FYNNEI. This CDR3 region has 12 residues. The CDR3 DNA reads as TGTGCCAGCAAGGATCGGGGAGGGGAGCAGTTCTTC. Protein product: CASKDRGGEQFF.

This clonotype occurred many times. The chain uses TRBV2 and TRBJ1-2, with 7 bases aligning to TRBD1. The CDR3 is made up of 14 amino acids. J was trimmed by 10 bases and V by 6 bases; bases with no gene match: 14. Per the germline V gene, CDR1 is SNHLY and CDR2 is FYNNEI. The CDR3 spells CASRNPDRTRSYTF. The CDR3 DNA is TGTGCCAGCAGAAACCCGGACAGGACAAGGTCCTACACCTTC.

This clonotype was picked up a small number of times. The chain couples TRBV18 to TRBJ2-1, with 7 bases identical to TRBD2. CDR1 is KGHSH and CDR2 is LQKENI in the germline V gene. The ends lost 3 bases at V and 8 bases at J; junction bases unmatched: 13. The CDR3 covers 16 residues. Written as DNA, the CDR3 is TGTGCCAGCTCACCCCTTGGCGGGAGTAATCTCGATGAGCAGTTCTTC. Amino acid sequence: CASSPLGGSNLDEQFF.

The sample holds a few counts of this clonotype. The rearrangement joins TRBV5-1 to TRBJ2-4; tentatively, D is TRBD1 (6 bases). CDR3 size: 16 residues. Germline-derived CDR1 and CDR2 are SGHRS and YFSETQ. The ends were cut back, 4 bases at V and 0 bases at J, with 14 bases in the middle. The CDR3 is CASSPDSLVAKNIQYF. CDR3 nucleotide sequence: TGCGCCAGCAGCCCGGACAGCCTAGTAGCCAAAAACATTCAGTACTTC.

This clonotype was counted many times. V usage is TRBV7-2 and J usage is TRBJ1-1, with D possibly matching TRBD1 (6 bases). The V gene's germline CDR1 is SGHTA and CDR2 FQGNSA. This CDR3 is 12 amino acids long. V dropped 7 bases and J dropped 11 bases, with 17 bases sitting between them. CDR3 sequence (DNA): TGTGCCAGCACCGAGAGGGGGGACCCCGCTTTCTTT. It yields the protein CASTERGDPAFF.

This clonotype was seen only a few times. The chain joins TRBV30 to TRBJ2-1; TRBD1 matches 7 bases. The ends lost 2 bases at V and 6 bases at J; junction bases unmatched: 7. The CDR3 has 14 amino acids. Per the germline V gene, CDR1 is GTSNPN and CDR2 is SVGIG (reference sequence). The CDR3 DNA follows: TGTGCCTGGAGTTATGGGACAGTAGGCAATGAGCAGTTCTTC. As protein: CAWSYGTVGNEQFF.

The genes are TRBV29-1 and TRBJ2-2; TRBD1 agrees at 8 bases. This CDR3 is built from 14 residues. V dropped 5 bases and J dropped 5; count of bases not matched to a gene: 7. Germline V CDR1 and CDR2: SQVTM, ANQGSEA. CDR3 nucleotide sequence: TGCAGCGTTTCTGACAGGGGAAAAACCGGGGAGCTGTTTTTT. Translated: CSVSDRGKTGELFF.

This clonotype was counted only a few times. A single base separates this from a much larger clone, so it may be a read error. V is TRBV6-2 or TRBV6-3 and J is TRBJ1-2; D gene ambiguous. Germline V gives CDR1 MNHEY, CDR2 SVGEGT. The CDR3 is 13 amino acids. DNA of the CDR3: TGTACCAGCAGAACCTCGGGTCAGAGGAGCTACACCTTC. Translated, it gives CTSRTSGQRSYTF.

Turning to this clonotype: This may be a read error, as it is one base from a much larger clone. V and J are TRBV29-1 and TRBJ2-3, with D perhaps assigned TRBD1 or TRBD2 (6 bases each). CDR1 is SQVTM and CDR2 is ANQGSEA in the germline V gene. The CDR3 totals 15 residues. The CDR3 DNA reads TGCAGCGGTAGGGGGACTCAACTTCGCACAGGTACGCAGTATTTT. It is translated as CSGRGTQLRTGTQYF.